A selection of T cell receptor beta chains follows, all from one sample in a study of blood T cells in healthy people across ages. TCRdb passed the 5' RACE reads through MiXCR, listing each CDR3 protein once. Altogether 550,000 to 700,000 distinct CDR3 sequences are present, 25% to 30% being singletons, with the ten largest covering 18%. The sample comprised blood. The receptors stem from a woman between 70 and 85 years old in good health. CDR3s include the opening cysteine and the closing phenylalanine or tryptophan. A D gene is named only where the DNA matches it firmly. Size values are once, few and many counts, or a class for expanded clones, and some rows have none.

>TRBJ1-2|-|-|TRBV12-3/TRBV12-4
CASSLGRAYTF
TGTGCCAGCAGCCTCGGGCGTGCCTACACCTTC
>TRBJ2-4|many|-|TRBV29-1
CSVITGSAKNIQYF
TGCAGCGTTATTACAGGTTCAGCCAAAAACATTCAGTACTTC
>TRBJ2-1|few|TRBD1|TRBV5-1
CASSRTGQGGDEQFF
TGCGCCAGCAGTCGGACGGGACAGGGCGGCGATGAGCAGTTCTTC
>TRBJ2-7|few|-|TRBV12-3/TRBV12-4
CASSSGHLYEQYF
TGTGCCAGCAGTTCTGGACACCTTTACGAGCAGTACTTC
>TRBJ2-3|few|-|TRBV5-1
CASSLSFDTQYF
TGCGCCAGCAGCTTGTCATTCGACACGCAGTATTTT
>TRBJ2-4|few|-|TRBV20-1
CSAQDPTTKNIQYF
TGCAGTGCGCAGGACCCGACCACCAAGAACATTCAGTACTTC
>TRBJ2-3|-|-|TRBV20-1
CSARDPTGVGGTQYF
TGCAGTGCTAGAGATCCAACGGGGGTGGGGGGTACGCAGTATTTT
>TRBJ1-4|-|TRBD1|TRBV5-4
CASSPTGTANEKLFF
TGTGCCAGCAGCCCGACCGGGACAGCTAATGAAAAACTGTTTTTT
>TRBJ2-5|few|-|TRBV6-1
CASSQGTRIWYQETQYF
TGTGCCAGCAGCCAGGGGACACGCATATGGTACCAAGAGACCCAGTACTTC
>TRBJ2-5|-|-|TRBV5-5
CASSSGGLFSQETQYF
TGTGCCAGCAGCTCGGGGGGCCTGTTCTCCCAAGAGACCCAGTACTTC
>TRBJ2-1|-|TRBD2|TRBV5-1
CASSFIAGAGGEQFF
TGCGCCAGCAGCTTTATAGCGGGGGCCGGGGGTGAGCAGTTCTTC
>TRBJ2-5|once|TRBD2|TRBV6-5
CASRSSGGPETQYF
TGTGCCAGCAGATCCTCGGGGGGACCAGAGACCCAGTACTTC
>TRBJ1-1|-|TRBD1|TRBV20-1
CSAKGQGASMNTEAFF
TGCAGTGCTAAAGGTCAGGGGGCTTCAATGAACACTGAAGCTTTCTTT
>TRBJ2-1|-|-|TRBV6-1
CASSEARVREQFF
TGTGCCAGCAGTGAAGCGAGGGTCAGGGAGCAGTTCTTC
>TRBJ2-5|-|-|TRBV20-1
CSAPTAGRETQYF
TGCAGTGCTCCAACCGCGGGGAGAGAGACCCAGTACTTC
>TRBJ1-5|once|-|TRBV9
CASSKGGGNQPQHF
TGTGCCAGCAGCAAGGGTGGTGGCAATCAGCCCCAGCATTTT
>TRBJ1-6|-|-|TRBV5-1
CASSLPGNNSPLHF
TGCGCCAGCAGCTTGCCCGGGAACAATTCACCCCTCCACTTT
>TRBJ2-5|few|-|TRBV15
CATSRDRDSQETQYF
TGTGCCACCAGCAGAGATAGAGACAGCCAAGAGACCCAGTACTTC
>TRBJ2-2|few|-|TRBV3-1
CASSRTDTGELFF
TGTGCCAGCAGCCGAACCGACACCGGGGAGCTGTTTTTT
>TRBJ1-4|few|TRBD1|TRBV12-3/TRBV12-4
CASRRRTGGSGKLFF
TGTGCCAGCAGGCGAAGGACAGGGGGCTCTGGAAAACTGTTTTTT
>TRBJ2-7|-|-|TRBV5-1
CASRVTGKAVYEQYF
TGCGCCAGCAGGGTAACAGGGAAGGCTGTCTACGAGCAGTACTTC
>TRBJ2-1|few|-|TRBV7-3
CASSISTYNEQFF
TGTGCCAGCAGCATTTCTACTTACAATGAGCAGTTCTTC
>TRBJ1-1|few|-|TRBV6-2/TRBV6-3
CASRLTLEAFF
TGTGCCAGCAGATTGACACTTGAAGCTTTCTTT
>TRBJ2-5|-|-|TRBV19
CASSIDGLRETQYF
TGTGCCAGTAGTATAGACGGACTACGAGAGACCCAGTACTTC
>TRBJ2-5|few|TRBD2|TRBV11-2
CASSLSERGQETQYF
TGTGCCAGCAGCTTAAGCGAGCGGGGGCAAGAGACCCAGTACTTC
>TRBJ1-3|-|-|TRBV5-5
CASSFGGLSSGNTIYF
TGTGCCAGCAGCTTCGGAGGTCTGAGCTCTGGAAACACCATATATTTT
>TRBJ1-4|-|-|TRBV5-1
CASSVPASEKLFF
TGCGCCAGCAGCGTGCCGGCCTCTGAAAAACTGTTTTTT
>TRBJ2-3|few|TRBD2|TRBV28
CASSSSFLLAGDTDTQYF
TGTGCCAGCAGTTCCTCTTTCTTACTAGCGGGGGATACAGATACGCAGTATTTT
>TRBJ2-7|many|TRBD1|TRBV27
CASSSVGQGVYFHEQYF
TGTGCCAGCAGTTCTGTTGGACAGGGAGTTTATTTCCACGAGCAGTACTTC
>TRBJ2-3|few|-|TRBV18
CASSPSDSTDTQYF
TGTGCCAGCTCACCTAGCGACAGCACAGATACGCAGTATTTT
>TRBJ1-2|-|TRBD1|TRBV29-1
CNVEQGWNYGYTF
TGCAACGTTGAACAGGGGTGGAACTATGGCTACACCTTC
>TRBJ2-7|-|-|TRBV20-1
CSAIFGAAGKQYF
TGCAGTGCCATCTTTGGTGCGGCGGGGAAGCAGTACTTC
>TRBJ1-4|many|-|TRBV3-1
CASSLQGVTEKLFF
TGTGCCAGCAGCCTACAGGGAGTAACTGAAAAACTGTTTTTT
>TRBJ1-3|-|-|TRBV11-2
CASSLVSQGWEYTIYF
TGTGCCAGCAGCTTAGTTTCCCAAGGATGGGAGTACACCATATATTTT
>TRBJ2-5|many|-|TRBV5-1
CASSLGQGETQYF
TGTGCCAGCAGCTTAGGCCAGGGAGAGACCCAGTACTTC
>TRBJ2-3|few|-|TRBV11-3
CASSLRGGGGTDTQYF
TGTGCCAGCAGCTTAAGGGGCGGGGGCGGGACAGATACGCAGTATTTT
>TRBJ2-1|few|TRBD2|TRBV16
CASSQLRTSGYNEQFF
TGTGCCAGCAGCCAATTAAGGACTAGCGGCTACAATGAGCAGTTCTTC
>TRBJ2-3|few|-|TRBV11-2
CASGRAWDTQYF
TGTGCCAGCGGTCGAGCTTGGGATACGCAGTATTTT
>TRBJ1-5|-|-|TRBV4-1
CASSQASSVPGNQPQHF
TGCGCCAGCAGCCAAGCAAGTTCTGTACCAGGGAATCAGCCCCAGCATTTT
>TRBJ1-2|-|-|TRBV3-1
CASSQAGGYTF
TGTGCCAGCAGCCAGGCTGGTGGCTACACCTTC
>TRBJ2-3|-|TRBD1|TRBV29-1
CSLRDRGTDTQYF
TGCAGCCTCCGGGACAGGGGCACAGATACGCAGTATTTT
>TRBJ1-2|few|TRBD1|TRBV5-1
CASSLSDRDGGYTF
TGCGCCAGCAGCTTGAGTGACAGGGATGGAGGCTACACCTTC
>TRBJ1-1|few|-|TRBV7-3
CASSFQGSSEAFF
TGTGCCAGTAGCTTTCAGGGGAGCTCTGAAGCTTTCTTT
>TRBJ2-4|many|-|TRBV5-1
CASSLAAGKNIQYF
TGCGCCAGCAGCTTGGCCGCAGGGAAAAACATTCAGTACTTC